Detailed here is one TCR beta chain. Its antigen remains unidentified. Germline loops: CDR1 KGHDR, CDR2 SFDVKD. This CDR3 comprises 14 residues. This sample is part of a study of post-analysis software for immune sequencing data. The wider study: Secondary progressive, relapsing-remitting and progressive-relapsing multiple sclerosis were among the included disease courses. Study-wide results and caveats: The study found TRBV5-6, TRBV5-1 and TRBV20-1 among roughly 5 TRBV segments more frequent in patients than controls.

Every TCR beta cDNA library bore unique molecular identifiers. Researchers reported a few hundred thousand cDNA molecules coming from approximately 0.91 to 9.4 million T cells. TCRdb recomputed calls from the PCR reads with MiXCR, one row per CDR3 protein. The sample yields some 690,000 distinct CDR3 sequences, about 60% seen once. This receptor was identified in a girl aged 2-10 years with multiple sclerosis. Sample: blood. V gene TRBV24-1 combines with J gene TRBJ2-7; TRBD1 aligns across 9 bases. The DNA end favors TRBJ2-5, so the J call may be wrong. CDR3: CAAGDGTGHETQYF. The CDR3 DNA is TGTGCCGCCGGTGATGGGACAGGGCACGAGACCCAGTACTTC.